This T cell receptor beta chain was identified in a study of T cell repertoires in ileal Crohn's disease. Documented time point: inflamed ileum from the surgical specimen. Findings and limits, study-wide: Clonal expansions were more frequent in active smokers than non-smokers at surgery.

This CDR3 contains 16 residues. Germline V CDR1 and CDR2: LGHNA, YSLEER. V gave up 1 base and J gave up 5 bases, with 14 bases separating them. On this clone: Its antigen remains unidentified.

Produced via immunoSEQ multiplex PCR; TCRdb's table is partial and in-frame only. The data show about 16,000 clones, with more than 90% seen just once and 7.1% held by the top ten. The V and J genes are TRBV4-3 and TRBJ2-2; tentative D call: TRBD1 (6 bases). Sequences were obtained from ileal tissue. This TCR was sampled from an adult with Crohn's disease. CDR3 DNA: TGCGCCAGCAGCCAAGGGGCCTTTCAGGGGACCGGGGAGCTGTTTTTT. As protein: CASSQGAFQGTGELFF.